This T cell receptor beta chain is from a study of blood T cell repertoires in COVID-19. Turning to the study itself: There were acute and convalescent COVID-19 samples, and they came from the United States, Italy and Spain.

The CDR3 spans 14 residues. Trimming at V came to 4 bases and at J to 1 base, leaving 2 bases not matched to a gene. Germline V CDR1 and CDR2: LGHNT, FRNRAP. Donors in Cohort 3 counted as recovered after two negative PCRs, clearance, or symptom resolution. As processed by the authors: The authors estimated nucleated cell counts from reference gene primer amplification. Profiled with immunoSEQ multiplex PCR; TCRdb holds only in-frame clones, not every one. The DNA gave D and trimming, while V, J and clone size come from that table. The sample shows some 300,000 clones, around nine tenths of them seen only once.

J is TRBJ2-5 and V is TRBV12-5, with 8 bases that match TRBD1. The clonotype comes from a woman younger than 45 who had recovered from COVID-19. What was sequenced was PBMCs or T cells enriched from blood (not recorded which). This CDR3 reads CASGYGQGQETQYF. CDR3 nucleotides: TGTGCTAGTGGTTACGGACAGGGCCAAGAGACCCAGTACTTC.